Presented here are 6 T cell receptor beta chains from one specimen sequenced in a study of blood T cell repertoires in COVID-19. TCRdb keeps only in-frame clones here, not all; method: immunoSEQ multiplex PCR. This table holds under 250,000 clones, about 85% found once. The sample consisted of peripheral blood. The origin of the receptors is a man aged 50 to 60 who had recovered from COVID-19.

The chain combines TRBV4-1 with TRBJ1-6; maybe TRBD1 (5 bases). The CDR3 has 16 amino acids. Germline loops: CDR1 MGHRA, CDR2 YSYEKL. The V end lost 7 bases, the J end lost 5 bases, and 18 bases lay between the germline ends. The CDR3 bases are TGCGCCAGCAAGGGGCTCGAGTTTGGCCATAATTCACCCCTCCACTTT. Translated, it gives CASKGLEFGHNSPLHF.

The chain is built from TRBV28 and TRBJ1-1; D may be TRBD1 (6 bases). Between the trimmed V and J ends, which lost 5 bases and 4 bases, there was a span of 17 bases. Germline-derived CDR1 and CDR2 are MDHEN and SYDVKM. There are 15 residues in the CDR3. CDR3 nucleotides: TGTGCCAGCAGTCAGTTACAGGGTGTGAGCACTGAAGCTTTCTTT. Translation: CASSQLQGVSTEAFF.

The V gene is TRBV6-4, the J gene TRBJ1-1, with 9 bases lining up with TRBD1. Unmatched junction bases numbered 13, after V lost 7 bases and J lost 1 base. The CDR3 contains 17 residues. Germline loops: CDR1 MRHNA, CDR2 SNTAGT. The DNA of the CDR3 is TGTGCCAGCACCGGCCAAGGACAGGGGATTGCGAACACTGAAGCTTTCTTT. It specifies CASTGQGQGIANTEAFF.

CDR3 in amino acids: CASSPRQGVNTEAFF. For the CDR3, the DNA is TGTGCCAGCAGTCCCCGACAGGGCGTGAACACTGAAGCTTTCTTT. The rearrangement links TRBV27 to TRBJ1-1, with TRBD1 identical over 7 bases. V dropped 5 bases and J dropped 0; count of bases not matched to a gene: 6. The CDR3 consists of 15 residues. CDR1 and CDR2 from the germline V gene are MNHEY and SMNVEV (reference sequence).

V is TRBV28 and J is TRBJ2-3, with TRBD2 matching 9 bases. Germline CDR1 is MDHEN and CDR2 is SYDVKM. CDR3 length: 15 amino acids. Trimming removed 6 bases from V and 1 base from J; junction bases left unmatched: 5. The CDR3 DNA follows: TGTGCCAGCAGCATAGCGGGAGAGGGCACAGATACGCAGTATTTT. Its protein is CASSIAGEGTDTQYF.

The chain joins TRBV24-1 to TRBJ1-2; D is possibly TRBD1 (5 bases). This CDR3 contains 14 residues. Germline V gene lookup returns CDR1 KGHDR and CDR2 SFDVKD. Between the trimmed V and J ends, which lost 1 base and 5 bases, there was a span of 10 bases. CDR3 DNA: TGTGCCACCAGTGATTTTGGGCAGGGATATGGCTACACCTTC. This sequence encodes CATSDFGQGYGYTF.